These T cell receptor beta chains were read from a single sample in a study of blood T cell repertoires in COVID-19. Sequencing was performed with immunoSEQ multiplex PCR; in TCRdb, only in-frame clones are kept and a portion is missing. The sample records fewer than 650,000 clones, approximately 88% being singletons. The sequencing sample was made of peripheral blood. Source of these receptors: a woman in her fifties or sixties with COVID-19, enrolled during active disease. The CDR3 runs from the conserved cysteine through the conserved F or W. A D gene is named only where the DNA matches it firmly. Rows give clone size only sometimes, using once, few, many, or a class for an expanded clone.

clone_size	v_call	j_call	d_call	cdr3_nt	cdr3_aa
.	TRBV10-3	TRBJ2-3	.	TGTGCCATCAGTGAGTCGGCCTTGCCCGATACGCAGTATTTT	CAISESALPDTQYF
.	TRBV7-2	TRBJ2-2	.	TGTGCCAGCAGCTTAATTTCGCTCAACACGAACACCGGGGAGCTGTTTTTT	CASSLISLNTNTGELFF
.	TRBV3-1/TRBV3-2	TRBJ2-2	.	TGTGCCAGCAGCCAAGCTCCCGGGGAGCTGTTTTTT	CASSQAPGELFF
.	TRBV11-2	TRBJ2-7	TRBD1	TGTGCCAGCAGCCTTCCGACAGGGGACTACGAGCAGTACTTC	CASSLPTGDYEQYF
.	TRBV29-1	TRBJ2-3	.	TGCAGCGTTGAAGGATTCCGACAGACGAGCACAGATACGCAGTATTTT	CSVEGFRQTSTDTQYF
few	TRBV5-4	TRBJ1-2	TRBD1	TGTGCCAGCACCCGGACAGGGTGGTATGGCTACACCTTC	CASTRTGWYGYTF
.	TRBV5-4	TRBJ2-5	TRBD2	TGTGCCAGCAGCCGAAGCGGGGGGGATCAAGAGACCCAGTACTTC	CASSRSGGDQETQYF
.	TRBV6-5	TRBJ2-7	TRBD2	TGTGCCAGCAGCCTCCTTCCGGGAGGAAGCTACGAGCAGTACTTC	CASSLLPGGSYEQYF
.	TRBV29-1	TRBJ1-2	TRBD1	TGCAGCGTTCCCGAGACAGGGAGAGAGGGCTACACCTTC	CSVPETGREGYTF
.	TRBV5-1	TRBJ2-1	TRBD2	TGCGCCAGCAGCTTGGCCAACGCGGGGGGGCGATACAATGAGCAGTTCTTC	CASSLANAGGRYNEQFF
.	TRBV27	TRBJ2-1	TRBD2	TGTGCCAGCAGCCAGGGAGCGGGGTACAATGAGCAGTTCTTC	CASSQGAGYNEQFF
.	TRBV19	TRBJ2-5	.	TGTGCCAGCTCTAATGGGAGGGGGGAGACCCAGTACTTC	CASSNGRGETQYF
.	TRBV9	TRBJ2-5	.	TGTGCCAGCAGCGTAGCTACAGGTGGTTTTGGGGATCAGGAGACCCAGTACTTC	CASSVATGGFGDQETQYF
.	TRBV5-1	TRBJ1-2	TRBD1	TGCGCCAGCAGCAGAGGACAGGGGGCGACCTCCTATGGCTACACCTTC	CASSRGQGATSYGYTF
.	TRBV12-5	TRBJ2-2	.	TGTGCTAGTGGTTCCGAGCCTGGAGTCGGGGAGCTGTTTTTT	CASGSEPGVGELFF
few	TRBV7-5	TRBJ2-3	.	TGTGCCAGCAGCTCCCTCCGGGATACGCAGTATTTT	CASSSLRDTQYF
.	TRBV6-5	TRBJ1-2	.	TGTGCCAGCATATCATCGACCGGGTACGGAGGCTACACCTTC	CASISSTGYGGYTF
.	TRBV5-1	TRBJ2-2	TRBD2	TGCGCCAGCAGCTTGCGTAGCGGGGACACCGGGGAGCTGTTTTTT	CASSLRSGDTGELFF
.	TRBV6-5	TRBJ2-3	.	TGTGCCAGTTCGGACAGCGCCACAGATACGCAGTATTTT	CASSDSATDTQYF
.	TRBV6-1	TRBJ2-7	.	TGTGCCAGCAGTGAAGCCGGCAGGGGCTACGAGCAGTACTTC	CASSEAGRGYEQYF
many	TRBV18	TRBJ1-6	.	TGTGCCAGCTCACCTAGAGGTGCGGGTCACGGGGATTCACCCCTCCACTTT	CASSPRGAGHGDSPLHF
.	TRBV6-1	TRBJ2-1	.	TGTGCCAGCAGTGACGGGACTGCGGGTGAGCAGTTCTTC	CASSDGTAGEQFF
few	TRBV5-8	TRBJ1-2	.	TGTGCCAGCAGACGGACAAAAGGCTATGGCTACACCTTC	CASRRTKGYGYTF
.	TRBV4-1	TRBJ1-6	.	TGCGCCAGCAGCCAAGTAACCAGGGGAGATTCACCCCTCCACTTT	CASSQVTRGDSPLHF
once	TRBV7-8	TRBJ1-5	.	TGTGCCAGCAGCTTCAGACAGATCAATCAGCCCCAGCATTTT	CASSFRQINQPQHF
once	TRBV7-2	TRBJ1-1	TRBD1	TGTGCCAGCAGCCCCTGGACAGGGCAGGGCGGCACTGAAGCTTTCTTT	CASSPWTGQGGTEAFF
.	TRBV6-5	TRBJ2-2	TRBD2	TGTGCCAGCAGTTGGCTAGCGGGGGAAACCGGGGAGCTGTTTTTT	CASSWLAGETGELFF
.	TRBV14	TRBJ1-2	.	TGTGCCAGCAGCCTCCCCCAGGTGGGACACCTTAGAGGCTACACCTTC	CASSLPQVGHLRGYTF
few	TRBV5-6	TRBJ1-2	TRBD1	TGTGCCAGCAGCGGGACAGGGGGCTACACCTTC	CASSGTGGYTF
few	TRBV6-2/TRBV6-3	TRBJ1-1	.	TGTGCCAGCAGTTACAAGGGGGATCGCACTGAAGCTTTCTTT	CASSYKGDRTEAFF
.	TRBV19	TRBJ1-2	TRBD1	TGTGCCAGTAGTCTCAGACAGGGGAACTCCTATGGCTACACCTTC	CASSLRQGNSYGYTF
.	TRBV29-1	TRBJ2-3	.	TGCAGCGTTGTTATGCAGGGCCGAAGCACAGATACGCAGTATTTT	CSVVMQGRSTDTQYF
.	TRBV19	TRBJ1-2	.	TGTGCCAGTATGGGAGGAAACTATGGCTACACCTTC	CASMGGNYGYTF
.	TRBV27	TRBJ1-1	.	TGTGCCAGCTGTGGCGACCCTCAGGGGCGAAACACTGAAGCTTTCTTT	CASCGDPQGRNTEAFF
.	TRBV7-3	TRBJ1-5	.	TGTGCCAGCAGCCCACCCAACAGTTTGGGGGGGTGGGACGGTCAGCCCCAGCATTTT	CASSPPNSLGGWDGQPQHF
.	TRBV5-1	TRBJ2-5	TRBD1	TGCGCCAGCAGCTCATTGGGACAGGGGGCGGGAGAGACCCAGTACTTC	CASSSLGQGAGETQYF
once	TRBV6-6	TRBJ2-4	TRBD1	TGTGCCAGCAGTTACGGGCGACAGGGGGCCAAAAACATTCAGTACTTC	CASSYGRQGAKNIQYF
few	TRBV2	TRBJ2-6	.	TGTGCCAGCAGTGAAAGGGGTTCTGGGGCCAACGTCCTGACTTTC	CASSERGSGANVLTF
once	TRBV25-1	TRBJ2-1	TRBD2	TGTGCCAGCAGTGGGAGACTAGCGGGGTACAATGAGCAGTTCTTC	CASSGRLAGYNEQFF
.	TRBV6-6	TRBJ1-5	.	TGTGCCAGCAGTTACTCCCGGTCGGGTCAGCCCCAGCATTTT	CASSYSRSGQPQHF
.	TRBV30	TRBJ1-3	TRBD1	TGTGCCTGGAGACTGGCACCTGGGACAGGCGGAGACGTCTCTGGAAACACCATATATTTT	CAWRLAPGTGGDVSGNTIYF
.	TRBV5-1	TRBJ1-1	.	TGCGCCAGCAGTTTCGGGAAGGATACTGAAGCTTTCTTT	CASSFGKDTEAFF
.	TRBV30	TRBJ1-6	TRBD1	TGTGCCTGGAGTCTCCAGACAGGGGTCGGTTCACCCCTCCACTTT	CAWSLQTGVGSPLHF
few	TRBV4-2	TRBJ1-5	.	TGTGCCAGCAGCCAAGGCAGGCAGGGAAATCAGCCCCAGCATTTT	CASSQGRQGNQPQHF
.	TRBV6-5	TRBJ1-2	.	TGTGCCAGCAGACCCGGGGGGGACTGGGGCGGCTACACCTTC	CASRPGGDWGGYTF
.	TRBV30	TRBJ1-2	.	TGTGCCTGGAGTTTCCAGGGCTCAAACTATGGCTACACCTTC	CAWSFQGSNYGYTF
.	TRBV3-1/TRBV3-2	TRBJ1-1	TRBD1	TGTGCCAGCAGCTTACTAGGACAGGGTCCGGTCACTGAAGCTTTCTTT	CASSLLGQGPVTEAFF
.	TRBV19	TRBJ1-6	.	TGTGCCAGTAGTGGGGCAGGTCATTCACCCCTCCACTTT	CASSGAGHSPLHF
once	TRBV7-6	TRBJ2-3	TRBD2	TGTGCCAGCAGCCCCGGGACTAGCGGGGGTCTCGGCCAGGATACGCAGTATTTT	CASSPGTSGGLGQDTQYF
.	TRBV6-5	TRBJ1-2	.	TGTGCCAGCAGCCGTCAGGGTGACTATGGCTACACCTTC	CASSRQGDYGYTF
.	TRBV30	TRBJ1-2	.	TGTGCCTGGAGTGATAAGGGGTTGAATGGGGGCTACACCTTC	CAWSDKGLNGGYTF
.	TRBV6-5	TRBJ1-5	TRBD1	TGTGCCAGCAGCCGACAGGGGGCTAATCAGCCCCAGCATTTT	CASSRQGANQPQHF
.	TRBV6-1	TRBJ1-4	.	TGTGCCAGCAGTGAACGAGGGGGAGTCGGAAAACTGTTTTTT	CASSERGGVGKLFF
.	TRBV19	TRBJ1-1	.	TGTGCCAGTAGTATTCAGGCAGCAAACACTGAAGCTTTCTTT	CASSIQAANTEAFF
.	TRBV7-2	TRBJ1-2	TRBD1	TGTGCCAGCAGCTCACGACAGGGAACCTATGGCTACACCTTC	CASSSRQGTYGYTF
once	TRBV6-5	TRBJ2-1	TRBD1	TGTGCCAGCAGTACGACAGGGGATGAGCAGTTCTTC	CASSTTGDEQFF